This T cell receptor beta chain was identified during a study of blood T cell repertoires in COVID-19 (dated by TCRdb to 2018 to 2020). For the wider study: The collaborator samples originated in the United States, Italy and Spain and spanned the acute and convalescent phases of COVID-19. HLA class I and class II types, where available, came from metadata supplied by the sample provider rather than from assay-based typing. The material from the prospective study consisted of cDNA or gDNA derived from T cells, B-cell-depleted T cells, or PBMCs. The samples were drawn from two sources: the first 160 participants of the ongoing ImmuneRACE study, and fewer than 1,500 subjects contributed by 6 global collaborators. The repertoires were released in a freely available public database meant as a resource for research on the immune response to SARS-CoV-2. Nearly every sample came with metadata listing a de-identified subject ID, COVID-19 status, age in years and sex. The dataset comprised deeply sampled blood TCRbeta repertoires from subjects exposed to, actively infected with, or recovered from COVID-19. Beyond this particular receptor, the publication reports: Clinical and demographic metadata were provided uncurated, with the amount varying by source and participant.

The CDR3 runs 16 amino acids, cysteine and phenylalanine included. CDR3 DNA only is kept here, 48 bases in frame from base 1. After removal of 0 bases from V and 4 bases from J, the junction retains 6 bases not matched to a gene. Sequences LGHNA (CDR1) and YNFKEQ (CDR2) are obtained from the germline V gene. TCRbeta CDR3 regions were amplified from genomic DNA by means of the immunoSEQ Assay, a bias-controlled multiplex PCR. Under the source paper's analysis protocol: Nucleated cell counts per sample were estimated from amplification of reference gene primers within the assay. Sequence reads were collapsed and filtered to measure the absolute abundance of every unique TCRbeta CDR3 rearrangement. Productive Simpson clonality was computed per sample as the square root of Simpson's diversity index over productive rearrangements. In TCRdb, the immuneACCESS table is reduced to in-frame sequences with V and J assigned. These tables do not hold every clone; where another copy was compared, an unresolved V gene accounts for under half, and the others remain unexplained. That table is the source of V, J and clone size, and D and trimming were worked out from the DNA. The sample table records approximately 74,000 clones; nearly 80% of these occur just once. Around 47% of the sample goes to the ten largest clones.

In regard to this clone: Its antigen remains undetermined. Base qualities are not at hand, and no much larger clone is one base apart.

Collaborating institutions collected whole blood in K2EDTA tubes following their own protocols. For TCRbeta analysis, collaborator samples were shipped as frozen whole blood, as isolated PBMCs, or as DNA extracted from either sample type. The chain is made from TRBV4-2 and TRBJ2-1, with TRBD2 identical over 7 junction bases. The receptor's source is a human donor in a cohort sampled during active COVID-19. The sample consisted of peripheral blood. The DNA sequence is TGTGCCAGCAGCCAAGATCGGGCTAGCGGATACAATGAGCAGTTCTTC. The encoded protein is CASSQDRASGYNEQFF.